This T cell receptor beta chain appears in the sequencing data of a study of T cells after yellow fever vaccination. CDR3 length: 15 amino acids. Germline V gives CDR1 SGHTA, CDR2 FQGNSA. J lost 10 bases, V lost 6 bases, and 9 bases had no gene match. This clonotype turned up a few times. TCRdb analysed the 5' RACE reads with MiXCR anew, one entry per CDR3 protein. The sample records some 350,000 distinct CDR3 sequences, 11% being singletons. The chain employs TRBV7-2 and TRBJ1-6, with 10 nucleotides matching TRBD1. The sequence was collected from a man aged 18 to 35 who received the YFV17D yellow fever vaccine. The sequences come from PBMCs, collected on the day of the first yellow fever vaccination. CDR3: CASSLTGGADSPLHF. CDR3 sequence (DNA): TGTGCCAGCAGTCTGACAGGGGGCGCTGACTCACCCCTCCACTTT.